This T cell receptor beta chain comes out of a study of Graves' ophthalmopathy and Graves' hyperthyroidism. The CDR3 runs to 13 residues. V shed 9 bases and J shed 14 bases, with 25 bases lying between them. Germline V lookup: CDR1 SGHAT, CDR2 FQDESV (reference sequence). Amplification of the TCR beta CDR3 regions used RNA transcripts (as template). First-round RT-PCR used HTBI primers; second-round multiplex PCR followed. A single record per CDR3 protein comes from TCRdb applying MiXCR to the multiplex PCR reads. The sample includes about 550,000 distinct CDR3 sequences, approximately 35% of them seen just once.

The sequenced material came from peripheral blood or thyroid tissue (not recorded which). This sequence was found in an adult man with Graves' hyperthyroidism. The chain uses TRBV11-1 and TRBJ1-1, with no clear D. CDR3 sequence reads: CASTNYGYNEQFF. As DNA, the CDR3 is TGTGCCAGTACCAACTATGGTTACAATGAGCAGTTCTTT.